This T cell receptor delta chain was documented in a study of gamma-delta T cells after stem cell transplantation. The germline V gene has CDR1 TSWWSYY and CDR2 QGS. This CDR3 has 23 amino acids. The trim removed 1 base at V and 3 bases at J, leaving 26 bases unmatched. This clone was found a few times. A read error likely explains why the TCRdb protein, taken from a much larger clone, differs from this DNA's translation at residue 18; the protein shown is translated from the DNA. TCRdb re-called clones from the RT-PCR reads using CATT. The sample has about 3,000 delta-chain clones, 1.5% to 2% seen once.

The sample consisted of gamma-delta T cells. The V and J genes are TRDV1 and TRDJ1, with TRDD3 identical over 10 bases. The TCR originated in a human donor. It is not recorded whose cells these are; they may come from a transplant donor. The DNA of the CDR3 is TGTGCTCTTGGGGAACCTCTACAACCTAGGGCTCTGGGGGATAGGGGGTACGCCGATAAACTCATCTTT. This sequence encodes CALGEPLQPRALGDRGYADKLIF.